This T cell receptor beta chain was recorded in a study of blood T cell repertoires in COVID-19. About the research overall: Whether acute or convalescent, the COVID-19 samples came from the United States, Italy and Spain.

The authors' processing: Nucleated cell number was recorded as an estimate derived from reference gene primer amplification. This table comes from immunoSEQ multiplex PCR, and its TCRdb copy is limited to in-frame clones, with some not included. That table is the source of V, J and clone size, and D and trimming were worked out from the DNA. This sample has some 100,000 clones, with about 90% found just once. Germline CDR1 SGHNT, CDR2 YENEEA. The CDR3 spans 14 residues. V lost 1 base and J lost 2, with 6 bases in between. The sequenced sample was peripheral blood. The genes are TRBV11-3 and TRBJ2-1, with D possibly matching TRBD1 (6 bases). This sequence was found in a woman in her 70s with acute or convalescent COVID-19. CDR3 region: CASSLGGPYNEQFF. The CDR3 region has the DNA TGTGCCAGCAGCTTAGGGGGGCCCTACAATGAGCAGTTCTTC. The whole variable domain, filled in from reference TRBV11-3 and TRBJ2-1, reads EAGVVQSPRYKIIEKKQPVAFWCNPISGHNTLYWYLQNLGQGPELLIRYENEEAVDDSQLPKDRFSAERLKGVDSTLKIQPAELGDSAVYLCASSLGGPYNEQFFGPGTRLTVL.